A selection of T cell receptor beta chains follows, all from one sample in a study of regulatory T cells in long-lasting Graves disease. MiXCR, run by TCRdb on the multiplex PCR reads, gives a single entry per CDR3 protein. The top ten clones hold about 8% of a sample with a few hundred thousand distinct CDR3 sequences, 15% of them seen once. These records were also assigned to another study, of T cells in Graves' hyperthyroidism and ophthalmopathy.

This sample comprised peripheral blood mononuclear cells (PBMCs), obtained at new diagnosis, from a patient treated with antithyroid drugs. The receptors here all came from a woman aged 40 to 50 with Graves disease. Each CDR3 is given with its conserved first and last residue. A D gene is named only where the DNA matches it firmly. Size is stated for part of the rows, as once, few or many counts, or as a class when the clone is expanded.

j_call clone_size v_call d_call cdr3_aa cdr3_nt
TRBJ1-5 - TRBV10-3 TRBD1 CAISERIGQGGNQPQHF TGTGCCATCAGCGAACGGATAGGACAGGGCGGTAATCAGCCCCAGCATTTT
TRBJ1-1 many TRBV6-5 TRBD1 CASSYSNRGDTEAFF TGTGCCAGCAGTTACTCGAACAGGGGTGACACTGAAGCTTTCTTT
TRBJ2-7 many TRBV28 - CASRSPYEQYF TGTGCCAGTCGGAGTCCTTACGAGCAGTACTTC
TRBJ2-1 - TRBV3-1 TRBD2 CASSPLTSGYNEQFF TGTGCCAGCAGCCCCCTTACTAGCGGTTACAATGAGCAGTTCTTC
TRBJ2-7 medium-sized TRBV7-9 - CASSLVLREGEQYF TGTGCCAGCAGCTTAGTTTTGCGGGAAGGCGAGCAGTACTTC
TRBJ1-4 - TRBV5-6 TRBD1 CASSSRQGLNEKLFF TGTGCCAGCAGCTCCCGACAGGGCTTAAATGAAAAACTGTTTTTT
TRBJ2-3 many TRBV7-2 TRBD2 CASSGTSSSTDTQYF TGTGCCAGCAGCGGGACTAGCAGTTCCACAGATACGCAGTATTTT
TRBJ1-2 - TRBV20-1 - CSASNTANYGYTF TGCAGTGCTAGTAACACAGCTAACTATGGCTACACCTTC
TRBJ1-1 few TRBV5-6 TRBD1 CASSFLTGVGGTEAFF TGTGCCAGCAGCTTCCTGACAGGGGTTGGTGGCACTGAAGCTTTCTTT
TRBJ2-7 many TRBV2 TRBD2 CASRKLAGGIYEQYF TGTGCCAGCAGAAAACTAGCGGGAGGCATCTACGAGCAGTACTTC
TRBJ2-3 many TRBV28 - CASSLGPGASGTSTDTQYF TGTGCCAGCAGTTTGGGACCAGGGGCTAGCGGAACTAGCACAGATACGCAGTATTTT
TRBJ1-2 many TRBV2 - CASRTDTGYTF TGTGCCAGCAGGACAGACACCGGCTACACCTTC
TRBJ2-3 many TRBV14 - CASSQTSDTQYF TGTGCCAGCAGCCAAACATCAGATACGCAGTATTTT
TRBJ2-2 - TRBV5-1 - CASSPTGDGGELFF TGCGCCAGCAGCCCCACGGGGGACGGCGGGGAGCTGTTTTTT
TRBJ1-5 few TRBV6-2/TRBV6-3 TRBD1 CASRTQAETGGIWKPQHF TGTGCCAGCAGAACCCAGGCCGAGACAGGGGGTATATGGAAGCCCCAGCATTTT
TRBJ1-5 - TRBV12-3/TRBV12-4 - CASSLVYNQPQHF TGTGCCAGCAGTTTGGTCTACAATCAGCCCCAGCATTTT
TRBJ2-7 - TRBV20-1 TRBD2 CSARTSGTNEQYF TGCAGTGCGCGGACTAGCGGGACGAACGAGCAGTACTTC
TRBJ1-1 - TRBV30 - CAWSVGQVTEAFF TGTGCCTGGAGTGTGGGACAAGTCACTGAAGCTTTCTTT
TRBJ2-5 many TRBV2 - CASGRGRNMYQETQYF TGTGCCAGCGGCAGGGGGAGGAATATGTACCAAGAGACCCAGTACTTC
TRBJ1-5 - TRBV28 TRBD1 CASSFPPQGAPNQPQHF TGTGCCAGCAGTTTTCCCCCCCAGGGGGCCCCCAATCAGCCCCAGCATTTT
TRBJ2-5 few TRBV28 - CASRPEGARVWETQYF TGTGCCAGCAGACCAGAGGGAGCCCGAGTCTGGGAGACCCAGTACTTC
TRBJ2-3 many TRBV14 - CASSQPVADPSTDTQYF TGTGCCAGCAGCCAGCCTGTCGCGGATCCTAGCACAGATACGCAGTATTTT
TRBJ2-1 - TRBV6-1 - CASSVWSYNEQFF TGTGCCAGCAGTGTCTGGTCCTACAATGAGCAGTTCTTC
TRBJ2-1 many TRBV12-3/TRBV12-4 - CASSLDLGNPSVF TGTGCCAGCAGTTTGGATTTAGGGAACCCGTCGGTCTTC
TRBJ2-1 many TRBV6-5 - CASSYSVFSYNEQFF TGTGCCAGCAGTTACTCGGTGTTTTCCTACAATGAGCAGTTCTTC
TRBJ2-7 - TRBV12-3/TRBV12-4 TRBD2 CASSLAGGLASEQYF TGTGCCAGCAGTCTAGCGGGGGGACTAGCAAGCGAGCAGTACTTC
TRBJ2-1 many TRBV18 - CASSPPTGNEQFF TGTGCCAGCTCACCACCTACAGGGAATGAGCAGTTCTTC
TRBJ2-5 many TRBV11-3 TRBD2 CASSARLAGKKETQYF TGTGCCAGCAGCGCCAGACTAGCGGGGAAAAAAGAGACCCAGTACTTC
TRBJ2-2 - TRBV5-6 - CASSLVRGEYTGELFF TGTGCCAGCAGCTTGGTCAGGGGCGAGTACACCGGGGAGCTGTTTTTT
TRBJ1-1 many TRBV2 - CASLLNTEAFF TGTGCCAGCTTGCTAAACACTGAAGCTTTCTTT
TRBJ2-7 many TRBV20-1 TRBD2 CSARGTSGSTYEQYF TGCAGTGCTCGCGGGACTAGCGGGAGTACCTACGAGCAGTACTTC
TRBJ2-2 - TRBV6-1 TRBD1 CASTMGTGGIGELFF TGTGCCAGCACCATGGGTACAGGGGGAATCGGGGAGCTGTTTTTT
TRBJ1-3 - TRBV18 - CASSSDRDTIYF TGTGCCAGCTCGTCGGACCGAGACACCATATATTTT
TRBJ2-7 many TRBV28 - CAIQQGLSYEQYF TGTGCCATACAACAGGGACTCTCCTACGAGCAGTACTTC
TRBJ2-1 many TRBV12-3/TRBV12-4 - CASSFKGDEQFF TGTGCCAGCAGTTTTAAGGGAGATGAGCAGTTCTTC
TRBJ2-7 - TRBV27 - CASALAYSHEQYF TGTGCCAGCGCGCTAGCGTATTCCCACGAGCAGTACTTC
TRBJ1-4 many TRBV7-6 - CASSLREASGYEKLFF TGTGCCAGCAGCTTGAGAGAGGCGAGCGGTTATGAAAAACTGTTTTTT
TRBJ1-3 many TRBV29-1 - CSVEEGGVGAGNTIYF TGCAGCGTTGAAGAAGGTGGGGTTGGGGCTGGAAACACCATATATTTT
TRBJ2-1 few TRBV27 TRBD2 CASSFGSGNSYNEQFF TGTGCCAGCAGTTTTGGTAGCGGGAACTCCTACAATGAGCAGTTCTTC
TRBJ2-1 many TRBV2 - CASSEGLNGDEQFF TGTGCCAGCAGTGAAGGGCTGAATGGGGATGAGCAGTTCTTC
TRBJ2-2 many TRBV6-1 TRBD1 CASSNAGQGRSGELFF TGTGCCAGCAGTAATGCGGGACAGGGGCGTTCCGGGGAGCTGTTTTTT
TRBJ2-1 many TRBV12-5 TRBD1 CASGRGQGVRNEQFF TGTGCTAGTGGCCGCGGACAGGGTGTTCGGAATGAGCAGTTCTTC
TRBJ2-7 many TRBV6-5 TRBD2 CASSSAGGPFYEQYF TGTGCCAGCAGTTCAGCGGGAGGGCCCTTCTACGAGCAGTACTTC
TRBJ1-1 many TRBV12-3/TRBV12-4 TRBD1 CASSDRVGDTEAFF TGTGCCAGCAGTGACAGGGTGGGGGACACTGAAGCTTTCTTT
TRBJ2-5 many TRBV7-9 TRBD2 CASSLVGLAQETQYF TGTGCCAGCAGCCTTGTAGGACTAGCCCAAGAGACCCAGTACTTC
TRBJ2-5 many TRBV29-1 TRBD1 CSLGQGAHEETQYF TGCAGCTTAGGACAGGGGGCGCATGAAGAGACCCAGTACTTC
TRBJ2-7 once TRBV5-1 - CAGSLGREGLVSYEQYF TGCGCCGGCAGCTTGGGACGAGAAGGGTTAGTCTCCTACGAGCAGTACTTC
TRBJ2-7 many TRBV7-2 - CASSFSQGYEQYF TGTGCCAGCAGCTTCTCCCAGGGCTACGAGCAGTACTTC
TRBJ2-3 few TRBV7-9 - CASSPNMGDQTDTQYF TGTGCCAGCAGCCCCAATATGGGGGATCAAACAGATACGCAGTATTTT
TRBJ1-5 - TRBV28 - CACEIGGGMPQHF TGTGCCTGTGAAATAGGGGGAGGGATGCCCCAGCATTTT
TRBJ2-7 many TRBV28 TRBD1 CASSSPGTVLYEQYF TGTGCCAGCAGCTCGCCCGGGACAGTTCTCTACGAGCAGTACTTC
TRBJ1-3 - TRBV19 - CASSPEPQWEPSGNTIYF TGTGCCAGTAGTCCAGAGCCCCAGTGGGAGCCATCTGGAAACACCATATATTTT
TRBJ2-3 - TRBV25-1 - CASSEFFGGLSTDTQYF TGTGCCAGCAGTGAATTTTTCGGCGGGTTGAGCACAGATACGCAGTATTTT